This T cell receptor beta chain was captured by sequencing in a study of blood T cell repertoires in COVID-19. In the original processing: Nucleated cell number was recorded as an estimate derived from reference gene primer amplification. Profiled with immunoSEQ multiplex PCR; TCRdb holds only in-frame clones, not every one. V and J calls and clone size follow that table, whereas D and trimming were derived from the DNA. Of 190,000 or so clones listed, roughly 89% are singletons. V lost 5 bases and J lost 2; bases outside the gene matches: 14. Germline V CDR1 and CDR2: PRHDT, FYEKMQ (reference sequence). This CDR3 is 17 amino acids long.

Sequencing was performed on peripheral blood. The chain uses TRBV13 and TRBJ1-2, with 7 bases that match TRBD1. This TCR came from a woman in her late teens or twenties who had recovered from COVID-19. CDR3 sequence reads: CASSPPGQSKRNYGYTF. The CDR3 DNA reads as TGTGCCAGCAGCCCGCCGGGACAGAGTAAAAGGAACTATGGCTACACCTTC.